The present T cell receptor (beta chain) was sequenced within a study of CD8 T cells in Susac syndrome (dated by TCRdb to about 2019). At the level of the whole study: Among the Susac syndrome patients who were sequenced, clinically active disease was present in over 5 and clinical remission was observed in fewer than 10. Susac syndrome patients were therapy-naive, on corticosteroids (some also receiving IVIg), or on IVIg alone at blood withdrawal. Whether CD8+ T cell activation and differentiation in Susac syndrome was antigen driven was tested using repertoire sequencing. What the work shows at the level of the full study, not this receptor alone: In the CD4+ T cell repertoire of Susac syndrome patients, clonal expansion was not detected. The TCR sequencing and HLA analysis was acknowledged to have included a relatively small number of individuals.

Concerning this clonotype itself: Its cognate antigen has yet to be identified. Per-nucleotide qualities are absent, and no much larger clonotype sits a single base away.

Peripheral blood CD8+ and CD4+ T cells from healthy donors, Susac syndrome patients and multiple sclerosis patients were profiled using high-throughput TCR beta sequencing. Recently defined diagnostic criteria for definite or probable disease were met by the Susac syndrome patients. Bulk CD8+ and CD4+ T cells were purified magnetically by negative isolation, whereas CD8+ TEMRA cells were enriched by FACS. Blood was drawn into EDTA tubes, processed within 24 hours, and PBMCs were isolated by density gradient centrifugation. PBMCs intended for TCR sequencing were cryopreserved in liquid nitrogen and thawed later in a water bath at 37 degrees C. The sorted or isolated CD4+, CD8+ and CD8+ TEMRA cells reached a purity of at least 90%. RNA was extracted with the RNeasy kit and roughly 0.45 to 1 ug was reverse transcribed using random hexamers. The immunoSEQ multiplex PCR assay, covering 54 Vbeta and 13 Jbeta segments, was used to amplify TCR beta CDR3 regions. PCR amplification bias was corrected using a synthetic template baseline for primer optimization and computational correction. Per the authors' processing: Reads were annotated to V, D and J genes per IMGT and analyzed with immunoSEQ Analyzer, keeping only productive sequences. To calculate clonality, Shannon entropy was normalized by log2 of the number of productive unique sequences and then subtracted from one. Public and private clones were assessed among the 100 most prevalent clones of each patient and control. A clone was defined as Susac-specific if it was absent from the healthy and MS cohorts, from about 1,100 published viral clones and from other ImmuneACCESS disease sequences. TCRdb itself trimmed the public reads at Q25 with fastp, ran MiXCR and retained productive beta chains. Here each entry gathers all rows of one CDR3 protein and keeps the most common genes and DNA. In this record, the V and J calls reflect TCRdb's handling and not the investigators' own analysis. In all, the sample holds roughly 200,000 distinct CDR3 sequences, and 91% of those were seen once. The ten largest clones take up about 0.1% of the sample.

V is cut by 6 bases and J by 6 bases, and the space between the germline ends is 17 bases. Based on the germline V gene, the CDR1 and CDR2 sequences are MGHDK and SYGVNS. The CDR3 numbers 15 residues from cysteine through phenylalanine. The retained sequence is limited to the CDR3, 45 bases, with the frame set at the first base. The V gene is TRBV25-1 and the J gene is TRBJ1-4; a tentative D call is TRBD1 (5 bases match). The receptor was isolated from a human donor with Susac syndrome. The specimen was CD4+ T cells from PBMCs. In nucleotide form, the sequence is TGTGCCAGCAGCATGGGGGAGACGGTCTATGAAAAACTGTTTTTT. The resulting protein is CASSMGETVYEKLFF.